This TCR beta chain was profiled in a study of read filtering for tumor transcriptome and immune sequencing. Overall study: RNA-seq yielded only roughly 75 to 1,300 TCR reads, IR-seq about 4 to 10.27 million.

This clonotype appeared many times. Antigen specificity is unknown. Every patient had bone marrow sampled while the disease was active. Overall study results and limits: Correlation between methods rose after single-read clonotypes were removed. RNA-seq captured clonotypes less deeply and reliably than IR-seq.

This library used about 400 ng RNA and molecular barcoded adaptors spanning alpha/delta and beta/gamma chains. MiXCR, run by TCRdb on the reads, gives a single entry per CDR3 protein. The table records some 22,000 distinct CDR3 sequences, approximately 14% of them present only once. This CDR3 region has 19 residues. Germline V gives CDR1 SGHDT, CDR2 YYEEEE. Trimming took off 2 bases at V and 0 bases at J, with 21 bases between the two ends. The gene calls are TRBV5-6 and TRBJ2-1; D might be TRBD2 (6 bases). Sequenced sample: a population of CD138-negative cells sorted from bone marrow. The TCR comes from a donor at least 40 years old with multiple myeloma. CDR3 DNA: TGTGCCAGCAGCTTAGGTTGGGGCTCCGGGACTGCCTCCTACAATGAGCAGTTCTTC. Protein sequence: CASSLGWGSGTASYNEQFF.